This TCR beta chain was recovered during a study of cytomegalovirus exposure and HLA in healthy donors. This clone has only a few counts. Its target is not known. Both 60 Vbeta primers and 13 Jbeta primers went into the PCR. TCRdb's copy holds only in-frame clones and misses some; the assay was immunoSEQ multiplex PCR. The sample consists of 100,000 to 150,000 clones, 17% of them appearing once. After removal of 4 bases from V and 8 bases from J, the junction contained 2 bases not matched to a gene. The CDR3 loop spans 12 amino acids. Germline V CDR1 and CDR2: LGHNA, YSLEER. Study-level points and caveats: In a later analysis, HLA-associated beta chains showed higher expansion and lower generation probabilities than comparable chains. Exclusion as indistinguishable affected some V segments, including TRBV6-2 and TRBV6-3. In vitro testing confirmed a few CMV-associated chains as specific for CMV antigens. What was likely a sequencing artifact was a cluster of highly shared sequence variants.

Sequences were obtained from PBMCs. This TCR was sampled from a female donor in good health and CMV-seropositive. The rearrangement uses TRBV4-3 and TRBJ2-3, with 8 bases that match TRBD2. The CDR3 DNA follows: TGCGCCAGCAGCCCCGCGGGGGGTACGCAGTATTTT. Protein: CASSPAGGTQYF.